This TCR beta chain stems from a study of cytomegalovirus exposure and HLA in healthy donors. With regard to this clone: Other DNA variants within this sample encode the same CDR3.

PCR amplification relied on 60 Vbeta primers (plus 13 Jbeta primers). Generated by immunoSEQ multiplex PCR, the TCRdb table keeps only in-frame clones and is missing some. Among around 110,000 clones listed, roughly 73% were seen once. This CDR3 is 14 amino acids long. The germline CDR1 and CDR2 sequences are SEHNR and FQNEAQ (reference sequence). V was pared by 1 base and J by 2 bases, with 5 bases between. V usage is TRBV7-9 and J usage is TRBJ1-4; D ambiguous. The sequence was obtained from a man aged 35 to 55 in good health and CMV-seronegative. Sequencing was done on a sample of PBMCs. The chain's CDR3 is CASSLGQTNEKLFF. The CDR3 DNA reads TGTGCCAGCAGCTTAGGGCAGACTAATGAAAAACTGTTTTTT. Full variable domain (rest looked up from reference TRBV7-9 and TRBJ1-4): DTGVSQNPRHKITKRGQNVTFRCDPISEHNRLYWYRQTLGQGPEFLTYFQNEAQLEKSRLLSDRFSAERPKGSFSTLEIQRTEQGDSAMYLCASSLGQTNEKLFFGSGTQLSVL.